Listed below are T cell receptor beta chains from one sample, sequenced in a study of T cells after yellow fever vaccination. In TCRdb, the 5' RACE reads were re-called with MiXCR into one record per CDR3 protein. Seen here are around 320,000 distinct CDR3 sequences, over 8.5% observed once, and the top ten hold 3% to 4%. The starting material was CD4+ T cells sorted from PBMCs, obtained 45 days after the yellow fever booster vaccination. The origin of the receptors is a man aged 18 to 30 who received the YFV17D yellow fever vaccine. Both conserved end residues are part of each CDR3. A D gene is named only where the DNA matches it firmly. Some rows have no size entry. The others give once, few or many, or a class for an expanded clone.

v_gene: TRBV9
d_gene: .
abundance: .
j_gene: TRBJ2-7
CDR3aa: CASSVEGRAYEQYF
CDR3nt: TGTGCCAGCAGCGTAGAAGGCAGGGCCTACGAGCAGTACTTC

v_gene: TRBV5-5
d_gene: .
abundance: few
j_gene: TRBJ1-1
CDR3aa: CASEWTAQNTEAFF
CDR3nt: TGTGCCAGCGAGTGGACAGCCCAGAACACTGAAGCTTTCTTT

v_gene: TRBV5-1
d_gene: .
abundance: few
j_gene: TRBJ2-2
CDR3aa: CASSFEGGRTGERFF
CDR3nt: TGCGCCAGCAGCTTCGAGGGGGGACGGACCGGGGAGCGGTTTTTT

v_gene: TRBV5-1
d_gene: TRBD1
abundance: .
j_gene: TRBJ1-1
CDR3aa: CASSLLQGGNTEAFF
CDR3nt: TGCGCCAGCAGCTTGCTTCAGGGGGGGAACACTGAAGCTTTCTTT

v_gene: TRBV20-1
d_gene: TRBD1
abundance: many
j_gene: TRBJ1-1
CDR3aa: CSAPGTGYTEAFF
CDR3nt: TGCAGTGCCCCCGGGACAGGCTACACTGAAGCTTTCTTT

v_gene: TRBV28
d_gene: TRBD1
abundance: few
j_gene: TRBJ1-5
CDR3aa: CASSLPGQGWNQPQHF
CDR3nt: TGTGCCAGCAGTTTACCGGGACAGGGTTGGAATCAGCCCCAGCATTTT

v_gene: TRBV5-5
d_gene: TRBD1
abundance: .
j_gene: TRBJ2-1
CDR3aa: CASSLDAGQGAGEQFF
CDR3nt: TGTGCCAGCAGCTTGGACGCGGGACAGGGGGCTGGTGAGCAGTTCTTC

v_gene: TRBV20-1
d_gene: .
abundance: many
j_gene: TRBJ2-6
CDR3aa: CSASREGGANVLTF
CDR3nt: TGCAGTGCTAGTAGGGAAGGTGGGGCCAACGTCCTGACTTTC

v_gene: TRBV11-2
d_gene: TRBD2
abundance: few
j_gene: TRBJ2-3
CDR3aa: CASSLLAGETDTQYF
CDR3nt: TGTGCCAGCAGCTTGCTAGCGGGGGAGACAGATACGCAGTATTTT

v_gene: TRBV7-2
d_gene: .
abundance: few
j_gene: TRBJ2-3
CDR3aa: CASSSWVTQYF
CDR3nt: TGTGCCAGCAGCTCGTGGGTTACGCAGTATTTT

v_gene: TRBV20-1
d_gene: TRBD1
abundance: few
j_gene: TRBJ1-3
CDR3aa: CSARSHTGGTGNTIYF
CDR3nt: TGCAGTGCTAGATCTCATACAGGGGGAACTGGAAACACCATATATTTT

v_gene: TRBV6-5
d_gene: .
abundance: .
j_gene: TRBJ2-5
CDR3aa: CASKLRGVETQYF
CDR3nt: TGTGCCAGCAAGTTACGTGGAGTGGAGACCCAGTACTTC

v_gene: TRBV7-3
d_gene: TRBD2
abundance: .
j_gene: TRBJ2-1
CDR3aa: CASSPSTSGAYNEQFF
CDR3nt: TGTGCCAGCAGCCCGTCGACTAGCGGGGCCTACAATGAGCAGTTCTTC

v_gene: TRBV4-3
d_gene: .
abundance: many
j_gene: TRBJ2-5
CDR3aa: CASSQGRTAQETQYF
CDR3nt: TGCGCCAGCAGCCAGGGGCGGACAGCTCAAGAGACCCAGTACTTC

v_gene: TRBV5-1
d_gene: TRBD2
abundance: .
j_gene: TRBJ2-3
CDR3aa: CASSLDPSGLNTDTQYF
CDR3nt: TGCGCCAGCAGCTTGGACCCTAGCGGGCTGAACACAGATACGCAGTATTTT

v_gene: TRBV2
d_gene: .
abundance: .
j_gene: TRBJ1-5
CDR3aa: CASSASGRQPQHF
CDR3nt: TGTGCCAGCAGTGCATCGGGGCGACAGCCCCAGCATTTT

v_gene: TRBV4-1
d_gene: .
abundance: few
j_gene: TRBJ1-1
CDR3aa: CASRGPLFGTEAFF
CDR3nt: TGCGCCAGCAGGGGGCCTCTCTTTGGCACTGAAGCTTTCTTT

v_gene: TRBV20-1
d_gene: .
abundance: few
j_gene: TRBJ2-5
CDR3aa: CSASGSLGRTQYF
CDR3nt: TGCAGTGCGAGTGGGTCGCTCGGGCGGACCCAGTACTTC

v_gene: TRBV7-2
d_gene: .
abundance: .
j_gene: TRBJ1-5
CDR3aa: CASSLRPGPSINQPQHF
CDR3nt: TGTGCCAGCAGCCTACGCCCGGGGCCTAGCATCAATCAGCCCCAGCATTTT

v_gene: TRBV20-1
d_gene: .
abundance: .
j_gene: TRBJ2-1
CDR3aa: CSASRVPRGSNEQFF
CDR3nt: TGCAGTGCTAGCCGGGTCCCGCGGGGTTCTAATGAGCAGTTCTTC

v_gene: TRBV20-1
d_gene: .
abundance: few
j_gene: TRBJ1-5
CDR3aa: CSASAEQGGLSPQHF
CDR3nt: TGCAGTGCTAGTGCCGAGCAGGGCGGGCTGTCGCCCCAGCATTTT

v_gene: TRBV5-5
d_gene: .
abundance: many
j_gene: TRBJ1-1
CDR3aa: CASSITGNTEAFF
CDR3nt: TGTGCCAGCAGCATCACAGGGAACACTGAAGCTTTCTTT

v_gene: TRBV7-2
d_gene: TRBD1
abundance: .
j_gene: TRBJ1-5
CDR3aa: CASSLHFGTGVNQPQHF
CDR3nt: TGTGCCAGCAGCCTGCACTTCGGGACAGGAGTGAATCAGCCCCAGCATTTT

v_gene: TRBV5-1
d_gene: .
abundance: few
j_gene: TRBJ2-1
CDR3aa: CASSLQAQGGDEQFF
CDR3nt: TGCGCCAGCAGCTTGCAGGCGCAGGGGGGGGATGAGCAGTTCTTC

v_gene: TRBV7-7
d_gene: TRBD1
abundance: .
j_gene: TRBJ2-3
CDR3aa: CASSIDRGEDTQYF
CDR3nt: TGTGCTAGCAGCATCGACAGGGGAGAGGATACGCAGTATTTT

v_gene: TRBV20-1
d_gene: .
abundance: few
j_gene: TRBJ1-1
CDR3aa: CSARKGPPSGAFF
CDR3nt: TGCAGTGCTAGGAAGGGACCCCCCTCGGGAGCTTTCTTT

v_gene: TRBV27
d_gene: .
abundance: .
j_gene: TRBJ1-2
CDR3aa: CASSPGQERGYTF
CDR3nt: TGTGCCAGCAGTCCCGGGCAGGAGCGTGGCTACACCTTC

v_gene: TRBV7-3
d_gene: TRBD2
abundance: many
j_gene: TRBJ2-3
CDR3aa: CASSLLAGATDTQYF
CDR3nt: TGTGCCAGCAGCTTACTAGCGGGGGCCACAGATACGCAGTATTTT

v_gene: TRBV7-9
d_gene: TRBD1
abundance: .
j_gene: TRBJ2-7
CDR3aa: CASSLMGTEYEQYF
CDR3nt: TGTGCCAGCAGCTTAATGGGGACAGAGTACGAGCAGTACTTC

v_gene: TRBV10-3
d_gene: TRBD1
abundance: .
j_gene: TRBJ1-5
CDR3aa: CASRDRDSNQPQHF
CDR3nt: TGTGCCAGCCGGGACAGGGATAGCAATCAGCCCCAGCATTTT

v_gene: TRBV20-1
d_gene: .
abundance: few
j_gene: TRBJ1-3
CDR3aa: CSARVGDSPTGNTIYF
CDR3nt: TGCAGTGCTAGAGTGGGCGACAGCCCCACTGGAAACACCATATATTTT

v_gene: TRBV24-1
d_gene: .
abundance: .
j_gene: TRBJ2-5
CDR3aa: CATSGWGEEETQYF
CDR3nt: TGTGCCACCAGCGGATGGGGGGAGGAAGAGACCCAGTACTTC

v_gene: TRBV10-3
d_gene: TRBD2
abundance: many
j_gene: TRBJ2-3
CDR3aa: CAISGGAGPDTQYF
CDR3nt: TGTGCCATCAGCGGGGGGGCCGGTCCAGATACGCAGTATTTT

v_gene: TRBV15
d_gene: TRBD1
abundance: .
j_gene: TRBJ1-2
CDR3aa: CATSRRIGTEFNYGYTF
CDR3nt: TGTGCCACCAGCAGGCGCATTGGGACAGAATTTAACTATGGCTACACCTTC

v_gene: TRBV10-3
d_gene: .
abundance: .
j_gene: TRBJ2-3
CDR3aa: CAISDLLPPQYF
CDR3nt: TGTGCCATCAGTGATCTCCTTCCCCCGCAGTATTTT

v_gene: TRBV7-9
d_gene: TRBD2
abundance: .
j_gene: TRBJ2-5
CDR3aa: CASTGTSRETQYF
CDR3nt: TGTGCCAGCACCGGGACTAGTAGAGAGACCCAGTACTTC

v_gene: TRBV9
d_gene: .
abundance: few
j_gene: TRBJ2-5
CDR3aa: CASSVGVAYQETQYF
CDR3nt: TGTGCCAGCAGCGTAGGGGTAGCGTACCAAGAGACCCAGTACTTC

v_gene: TRBV2
d_gene: .
abundance: few
j_gene: TRBJ1-6
CDR3aa: CASSDAGFHSPLHF
CDR3nt: TGTGCCAGCAGTGATGCGGGGTTTCATTCACCCCTCCACTTT

v_gene: TRBV15
d_gene: .
abundance: .
j_gene: TRBJ2-5
CDR3aa: CATSRVAGGADSTQYF
CDR3nt: TGTGCCACCAGCAGAGTGGCAGGGGGGGCCGATTCGACCCAGTACTTC